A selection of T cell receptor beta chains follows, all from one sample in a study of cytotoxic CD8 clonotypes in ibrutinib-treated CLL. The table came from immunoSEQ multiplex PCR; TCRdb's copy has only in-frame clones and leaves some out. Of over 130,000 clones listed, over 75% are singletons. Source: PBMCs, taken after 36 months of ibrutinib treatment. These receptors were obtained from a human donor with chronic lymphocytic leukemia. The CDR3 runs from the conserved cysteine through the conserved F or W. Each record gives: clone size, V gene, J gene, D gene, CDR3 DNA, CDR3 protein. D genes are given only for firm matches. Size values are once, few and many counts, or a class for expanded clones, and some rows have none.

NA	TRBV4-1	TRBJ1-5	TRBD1	TGCGCCAGCAGCCAGACAGGGAGACAGCCCCAGCATTTT	CASSQTGRQPQHF
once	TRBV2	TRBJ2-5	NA	TGTGCCAGCAAGGCCTTTCTGATTGGGGGGGCGGGCCAAGAGACCCAGTACTTC	CASKAFLIGGAGQETQYF
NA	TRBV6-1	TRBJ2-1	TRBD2	TGTGCCAGCAGCGAGGGGGCGGGAGGGTCTCCCGAGGTCTTC	CASSEGAGGSPEVF
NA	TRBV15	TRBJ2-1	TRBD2	TGTGCCACCAGCAGAGGTCCGGGACTAGCCCTCCACGAGCAGTTCTTC	CATSRGPGLALHEQFF
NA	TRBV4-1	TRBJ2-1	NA	TGCGCCAGCAGCCAGTATCCTATGGTGGACAATGAGCAGTTCTTC	CASSQYPMVDNEQFF
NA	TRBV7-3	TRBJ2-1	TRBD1	TGTGCCAGCAGCTCAGGGGGTTCCTACAATGAGCAGTTCTTC	CASSSGGSYNEQFF
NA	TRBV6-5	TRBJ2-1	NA	TGTGCCAGCAGTTACGCGGGATCCGGCAATGAGCAGTTCTTC	CASSYAGSGNEQFF
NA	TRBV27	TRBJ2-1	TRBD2	TGTGCCAGCAGTTCCTTAGCGGGGGGGCCATACAATGAGCAGTTCTTC	CASSSLAGGPYNEQFF
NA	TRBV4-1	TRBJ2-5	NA	TGCGCCAGCAGCCAAGTTAGGGATAAAGAGACCCAGTACTTC	CASSQVRDKETQYF
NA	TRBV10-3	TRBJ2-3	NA	TGTGCCATCAGTGAGTCGTTCACAGATACGCAGTATTTT	CAISESFTDTQYF
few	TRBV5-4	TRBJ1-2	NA	TGTGCCAGCAGCTCAACCTTCGCACGAAGTAACTATGGCTACACCTTC	CASSSTFARSNYGYTF
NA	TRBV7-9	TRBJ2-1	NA	TGTGCCAGCAGGCGGACGGGAAGCTCCTACAATGAGCAGTTCTTC	CASRRTGSSYNEQFF
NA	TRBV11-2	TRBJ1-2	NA	TGTGCCAGCAGCCCTGGGCAGGACTATGGCTACACCTTC	CASSPGQDYGYTF
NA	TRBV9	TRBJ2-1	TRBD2	TGTGCCAGCAGCGTAGAGGGACTAGCGGGAGGGTTCAATGAGCAGTTCTTC	CASSVEGLAGGFNEQFF
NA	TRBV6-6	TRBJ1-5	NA	TGTGCCATAGGGATGGGCGCCGCCAATCAGCCCCAGCATTTT	CAIGMGAANQPQHF
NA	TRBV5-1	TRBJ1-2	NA	TGCGCCAGCGAGGGAGACAACTATGGCTACACCTTC	CASEGDNYGYTF
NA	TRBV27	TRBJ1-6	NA	TGTGCCAGCAGTCCTGGACCGGGCTCCTATAATTCACCCCTCCACTTT	CASSPGPGSYNSPLHF
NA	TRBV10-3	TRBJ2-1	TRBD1	TGTGCCATCAGCAACCCCGGACAGGGGGCTAATGAGCAGTTCTTC	CAISNPGQGANEQFF
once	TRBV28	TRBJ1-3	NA	TGTGCCAGCACCAGCGGGGGACCTGGAAACACCATATATTTT	CASTSGGPGNTIYF
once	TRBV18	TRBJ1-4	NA	TGTGCCAGCTCACCGAGTATCGCCGGAAATAATGAAAAACTGTTTTTT	CASSPSIAGNNEKLFF
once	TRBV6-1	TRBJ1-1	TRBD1	TGTGCCAGCAGTGAGCCAGGGGGCGGCACTGAAGCTTTCTTT	CASSEPGGGTEAFF
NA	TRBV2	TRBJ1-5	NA	TGTGCCACGGGACCGAACAATAGCAATCAGCCCCAGCATTTT	CATGPNNSNQPQHF
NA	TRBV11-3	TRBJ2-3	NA	TGTGCCAGCAGGCGAGATACGCAGTATTTT	CASRRDTQYF
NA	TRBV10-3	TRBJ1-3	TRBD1	TGTGCCATCAGTGACCCCCGGACAGGGAGCTCTGGAAACACCATATATTTT	CAISDPRTGSSGNTIYF
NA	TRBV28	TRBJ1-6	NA	TGTGCCAGCAGTTTCGGGAGATACAATTCACCCCTCCACTTT	CASSFGRYNSPLHF
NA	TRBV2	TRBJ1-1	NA	TGTGCCAGCAGTTACCGGGCCAACACTGAAGCTTTCTTT	CASSYRANTEAFF
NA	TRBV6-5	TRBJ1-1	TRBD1	TGTGCCAGCAGTGCCCGGGACAGGGCTAACACTGAAGCTTTCTTT	CASSARDRANTEAFF
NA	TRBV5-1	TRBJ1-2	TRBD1	TGCGCCAGCAGCGGGGACAGGGCGTTCCGTGGCTACACCTTC	CASSGDRAFRGYTF
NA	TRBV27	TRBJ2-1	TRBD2	TGTGCCAGCAGTTTTCTAGCGGGAAACTCCTACAATGAGCAGTTCTTC	CASSFLAGNSYNEQFF
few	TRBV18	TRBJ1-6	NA	TGTGCCAGCTCACCCTCGGACAGACGATATAATTCACCCCTCCACTTT	CASSPSDRRYNSPLHF
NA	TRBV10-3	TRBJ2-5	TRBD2	TGTGCCATCAGTACGGGGGGTGAAGAGACCCAGTACTTC	CAISTGGEETQYF
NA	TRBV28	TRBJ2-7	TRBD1	TGTGCCAGCAGAACCGGGACAGGGATTCCCTACGAGCAGTACTTC	CASRTGTGIPYEQYF